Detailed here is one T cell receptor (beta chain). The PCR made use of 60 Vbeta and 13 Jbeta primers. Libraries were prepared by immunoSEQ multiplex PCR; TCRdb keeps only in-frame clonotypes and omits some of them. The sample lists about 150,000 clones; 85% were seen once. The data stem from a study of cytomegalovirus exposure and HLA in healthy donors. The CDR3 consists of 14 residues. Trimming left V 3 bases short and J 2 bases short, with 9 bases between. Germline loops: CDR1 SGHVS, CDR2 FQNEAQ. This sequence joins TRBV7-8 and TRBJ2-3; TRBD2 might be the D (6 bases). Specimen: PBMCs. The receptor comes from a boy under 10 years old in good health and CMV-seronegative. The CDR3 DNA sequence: TGTGCCAGCAGCTTCGGGGACTCCACAGATACGCAGTATTTT. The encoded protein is CASSFGDSTDTQYF.